This entry lists 19 T cell receptor beta chains sequenced from one sample in a study of shared clonotypes between healthy human individuals. The protocol was immunoSEQ multiplex PCR, while the TCRdb copy is restricted to in-frame clones and leaves out a portion. The sample contains roughly 380,000 clones, 90% to 98% of which appear only once. Input material: memory CD8+ T cells sorted from blood. This sample's subset: CD45RO+ cells pooled with CCR7-negative TemRA cells. The receptor set was obtained from a man younger than 40 in good health.

Notes on this clone: Distinct nucleotide sequences in the sample also encode this CDR3. This rearrangement joins TRBV6-5 to TRBJ2-7; tentative D call: TRBD2 (6 bases). The CDR3 has 15 amino acids. Trimming pared 0 bases from V and 0 bases from J, leaving 9 bases between. Germline CDR1 is MNHEY and CDR2 is SVGAGI. The CDR3: CASSYSGRSSYEQYF. CDR3 DNA: TGTGCCAGCAGTTACTCTGGGAGGTCCTCCTACGAGCAGTACTTC.

This clone was observed a single time. The chain joins TRBV20-1 to TRBJ2-3; D not resolved. This CDR3 is built from 8 residues. Germline V gives CDR1 DFQATT, CDR2 SNEGSKA (reference sequence). The DNA of the CDR3 is TGCAGGGGAGATACGCAGTATTTT. Protein: CRGDTQYF.

The CDR3 DNA is TGTGCCAGTTGGACAGGGAGTCACGAGCAGTACTTC. The encoded protein is CASWTGSHEQYF. The chain couples TRBV27 to TRBJ2-7; TRBD1 agrees at 8 bases. V trimming: 9 bases; J trimming: 5 bases; junction bases outside the gene matches: 6. This CDR3 comprises 12 residues. Germline-derived CDR1 and CDR2 are MNHEY and SMNVEV (reference sequence).

This chain uses TRBV19 with TRBJ2-3; D remains unclear. Germline CDR1 reads LNHDA; CDR2 reads SQIVND (reference sequence). The CDR3 loop spans 14 amino acids. Trimming left V 5 bases short and J 7 bases short, with 16 bases between. This chain's CDR3 is CASSPRAPGNTQYF. As DNA, the CDR3 is TGTGCCAGTAGTCCCCGGGCCCCGGGCAATACGCAGTATTTT.

This clone is a singleton in its sample. The rearrangement uses TRBV28 and TRBJ2-7; D perhaps matches TRBD1 (6 bases). The CDR3 is 14 residues long. V was cut by 6 bases and J by 5 bases, with 17 bases left in between. Germline V gene sequence: CDR1 MDHEN, CDR2 SYDVKM. CDR3 sequence: CASRQPGQKNEQYF. In nucleotides, the CDR3 is TGTGCCAGCAGACAGCCGGGACAAAAAAACGAGCAGTACTTC. The entire variable domain, with the rest obtained from reference TRBV28 and TRBJ2-7, is as follows: DVKVTQSSRYLVKRTGEKVFLECVQDMDHENMFWYRQDPGLGLRLIYFSYDVKMKEKGDIPEGYSVSREKKERFSLILESASTNQTSMYLCASRQPGQKNEQYFGPGTRLTVT.

This chain connects TRBV7-2 to TRBJ1-2; D gene unclear. Per the germline V gene, CDR1 is SGHTA and CDR2 is FQGNSA. The CDR3 is made up of 13 amino acids. V was shortened by 0 bases and J by 5 bases, with 7 bases between the two germline ends. The CDR3 region is CASSLAGLYGYTF. CDR3 nucleotides: TGTGCCAGCAGCTTAGCCGGTCTTTATGGCTACACCTTC.

CDR3 loop: CASSYSGRDTGELFF. DNA for the CDR3: TGTGCCAGCAGCTATAGCGGGAGGGACACCGGGGAGCTGTTTTTT. This chain joins TRBV7-3 and TRBJ2-2; TRBD2 matches at 11 bases. V shed 4 bases, J shed 3 bases, and the junction held 1 base outside the gene matches. The CDR3 is made up of 15 amino acids. Germline loops: CDR1 SGHTA, CDR2 FQGTGA.

The chain is built from TRBV30 and TRBJ1-2, with D maybe TRBD1 (5 bases). The CDR3 length is 14 residues. Per the germline V gene, CDR1 is GTSNPN and CDR2 is SVGIG (reference sequence). V was trimmed by 0 bases and J by 8 bases, leaving 16 bases between them. CDR3 in amino acids: CAWSVGQGFSGYTF. The CDR3, as DNA: TGTGCCTGGAGTGTTGGTCAGGGCTTTTCAGGCTACACCTTC.

The CDR3 nucleotides are TGCGCCAGCAGCCAAGAGGAACGCAGATCCTACGAGCAGTACTTC. As protein: CASSQEERRSYEQYF. The rearrangement links TRBV4-1 to TRBJ2-7; D remains ambiguous. Germline CDR1 and CDR2: MGHRA and YSYEKL. The CDR3 extends over 15 amino acids. V dropped 0 bases and J dropped 1 base, with 10 bases sitting between them.

The gene calls are TRBV13 and TRBJ2-2; 10 bases fit TRBD2. Trimming cost V 5 bases and J 7 bases; bases outside gene matches: 10. The germline V gene has CDR1 PRHDT and CDR2 FYEKMQ (reference sequence). This CDR3 has 16 residues. The CDR3 spells CASSQREGIAIGELFF. The CDR3 nucleotides are TGTGCCAGCAGCCAGCGGGAGGGGATTGCGATCGGGGAGCTGTTTTTT.

The chain has TRBV5-1 and TRBJ1-2; D not resolved. Germline V gene lookup returns CDR1 SGHRS and CDR2 YFSETQ. The ends were cut back, 2 bases at V and 4 bases at J, with 12 bases in the middle. The CDR3 is 14 residues long. This CDR3 is CASSFSVDSYGYTF. The DNA of the CDR3 is TGCGCCAGCAGCTTCTCAGTAGATAGCTATGGCTACACCTTC.

The rearrangement uses TRBV11-2 and TRBJ2-1; D gene unclear. The V end was cut by 3 bases, the J end by 6 bases, with 12 bases between. The CDR3 consists of 14 residues. Germline V gene sequence: CDR1 SGHAT, CDR2 FQNNGV. CDR3 bases: TGTGCCAGCAGCTTGTCGCTGCGGAGCAATGAGCAGTTCTTC. Translating gives CASSLSLRSNEQFF.

The V and J genes are TRBV15 and TRBJ1-1; 7 bases fit TRBD1. The CDR3 sequence is 16 residues long. CDR1 is LNHNV and CDR2 is YYDKDF in the germline V gene (reference sequence). V dropped 1 base and J dropped 2; count of bases not matched to a gene: 7. Here the CDR3 reads CATSRVWGQPNTEAFF. The CDR3 DNA follows: TGTGCCACCAGCAGAGTATGGGGACAGCCCAACACTGAAGCTTTCTTT.

The rearrangement joins TRBV4-2 to TRBJ2-5; the match to TRBD2 covers 8 bases. In germline, CDR1 is LGHNA, CDR2 YNFKEQ. J was trimmed by 1 base and V by 1 base; bases with no gene match: 8. The CDR3 is made up of 17 amino acids. The CDR3 DNA is TGTGCCAGCAGCCAAGGAAAGGTAGCGGGGTTCCAAGAGACCCAGTACTTC. Translating it yields CASSQGKVAGFQETQYF.

The chain couples TRBV27 to TRBJ2-2; TRBD2 agrees at 10 bases. This CDR3 has 19 residues. V dropped 2 bases and J dropped 0; count of bases not matched to a gene: 9. Germline V lookup: CDR1 MNHEY, CDR2 SMNVEV (reference sequence). The CDR3 region is CASSLSRSGRSSNTGELFF. The CDR3 DNA reads as TGTGCCAGCAGTTTAAGTCGTAGCGGGAGGTCCTCGAACACCGGGGAGCTGTTTTTT.

The CDR3 protein is CASSLGLLYNEQFF. Written as DNA, the CDR3 is TGCGCCAGCAGCTTGGGTCTCCTATACAATGAGCAGTTCTTC. The chain uses TRBV5-1 and TRBJ2-1; D remains ambiguous. V was clipped by 0 bases and J by 4 bases, with 8 bases between them. The CDR3 loop spans 14 amino acids. Germline lookup yields CDR1 SGHRS and CDR2 YFSETQ. The full variable domain, completed using reference TRBV5-1 and TRBJ2-1, is KAGVTQTPRYLIKTRGQQVTLSCSPISGHRSVSWYQQTPGQGLQFLFEYFSETQRNKGNFPGRFSGRQFSNSRSEMNVSTLELGDSALYLCASSLGLLYNEQFFGPGTRLTVL.

The chain employs TRBV2 and TRBJ2-7; the D gene could be TRBD1 or TRBD2 (7 bases each). V lost 4 bases and J 5 bases, leaving 15 bases between the germline ends. The CDR3 is 14 amino acids. Germline CDR1 is SNHLY and CDR2 is FYNNEI. DNA for the CDR3: TGTGCCAGCAGTGTGACAGGGAGGGTCCACGAGCAGTACTTC. Translation: CASSVTGRVHEQYF.

The chain uses TRBV6-5 and TRBJ2-7, with TRBD2 identical over 9 bases. J was trimmed by 1 base and V by 0 bases; bases with no gene match: 4. This CDR3 is 16 amino acids long. Germline V lookup: CDR1 MNHEY, CDR2 SVGAGI. The CDR3 loop is CASSYSMTSGSYEQYF. The CDR3 DNA follows: TGTGCCAGCAGTTACTCGATGACTAGCGGATCCTACGAGCAGTACTTC.

The chain couples TRBV7-6 to TRBJ2-2; TRBD2 might be the D (5 bases). Germline-derived CDR1 and CDR2 are SGHVS and FNYEAQ. This CDR3 contains 15 residues. V was pared by 1 base and J by 1 base, with 7 bases between. The CDR3 nucleotides read TGTGCCAGCAGCTTAGGGACTTTGAACACCGGGGAGCTGTTTTTT. Its protein is CASSLGTLNTGELFF.